Listed here is a single T cell receptor beta chain. Its antigen is as yet unknown. This record comes from a study of cytomegalovirus exposure and HLA in healthy donors. The overall study: The Caucasian-associated ancestry cluster held roughly 78% of 398 genotyped donors.

Study-wide findings and caveats: The dataset shows that most TCR sequences were rare, while some public TCRs occurred in many donors.

The primer mix had 60 Vbeta and 13 Jbeta primers. Original handling: Later, 80 million or so unique TCR beta chains were counted in an analysis, and approximately 10 million of them were shared. Produced via immunoSEQ multiplex PCR; TCRdb's table is partial and in-frame only. The V and J calls and clone size come from that table; D and trimming were worked out from the DNA. The sample yields around 210,000 clones, 78% seen once. Germline CDR1 and CDR2: SGHTA and FQGNSA. The V and J ends lost 0 bases and 6 bases, in that order; junction bases with no gene match: 5. This CDR3 has 14 residues. This chain connects TRBV7-2 to TRBJ2-7; 7 bases are a match to TRBD1. The sequence derives from a boy aged 5-17 years in good health and CMV-seronegative. Material: PBMCs. The CDR3 DNA is TGTGCCAGCAGCTTAGCCGGGACAGCCCGCGAGCAGTACTTC. Translation: CASSLAGTAREQYF.